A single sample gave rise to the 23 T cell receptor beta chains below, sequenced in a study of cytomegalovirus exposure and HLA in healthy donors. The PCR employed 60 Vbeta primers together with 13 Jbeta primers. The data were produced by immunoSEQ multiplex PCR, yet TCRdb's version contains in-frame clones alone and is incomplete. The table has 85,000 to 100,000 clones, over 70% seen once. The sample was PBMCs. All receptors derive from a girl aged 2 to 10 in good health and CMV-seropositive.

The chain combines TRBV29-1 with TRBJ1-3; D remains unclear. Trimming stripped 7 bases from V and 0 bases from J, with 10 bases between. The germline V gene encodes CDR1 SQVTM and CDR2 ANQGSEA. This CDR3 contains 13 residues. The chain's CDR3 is CSGGLGSGNTIYF. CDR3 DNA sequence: TGCAGCGGCGGCCTGGGCTCTGGAAACACCATATATTTT.

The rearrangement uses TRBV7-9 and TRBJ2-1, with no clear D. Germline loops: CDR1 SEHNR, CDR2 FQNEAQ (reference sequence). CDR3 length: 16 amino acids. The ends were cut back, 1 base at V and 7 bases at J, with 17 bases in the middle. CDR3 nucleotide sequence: TGTGCCAGCAGCTTAGTCAGGATTGGGCGTCTTAATGAGCAGTTCTTC. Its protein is CASSLVRIGRLNEQFF. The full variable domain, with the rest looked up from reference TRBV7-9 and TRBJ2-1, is DTGVSQNPRHKITKRGQNVTFRCDPISEHNRLYWYRQTLGQGPEFLTYFQNEAQLEKSRLLSDRFSAERPKGSFSTLEIQRTEQGDSAMYLCASSLVRIGRLNEQFFGPGTRLTVL.

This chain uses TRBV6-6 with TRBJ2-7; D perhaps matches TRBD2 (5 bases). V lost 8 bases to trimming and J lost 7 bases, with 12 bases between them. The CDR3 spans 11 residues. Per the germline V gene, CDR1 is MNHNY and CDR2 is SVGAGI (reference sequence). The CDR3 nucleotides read TGTGCCAGCTCCTTTCCGGGAGAGCAGTACTTC. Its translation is CASSFPGEQYF.

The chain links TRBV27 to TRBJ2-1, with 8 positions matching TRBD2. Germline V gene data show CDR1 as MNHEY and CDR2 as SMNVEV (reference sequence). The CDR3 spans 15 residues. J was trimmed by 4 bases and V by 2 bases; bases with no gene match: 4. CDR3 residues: CASSLKLAVYNEQFF. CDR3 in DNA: TGTGCCAGCAGTTTAAAACTAGCGGTGTACAATGAGCAGTTCTTC.

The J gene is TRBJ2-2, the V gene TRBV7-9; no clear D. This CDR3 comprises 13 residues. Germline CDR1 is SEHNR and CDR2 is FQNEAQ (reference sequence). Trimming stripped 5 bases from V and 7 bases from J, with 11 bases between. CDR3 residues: CASSPSLRGELFF. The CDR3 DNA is TGTGCCAGCAGCCCTAGTCTGCGCGGGGAGCTGTTTTTT. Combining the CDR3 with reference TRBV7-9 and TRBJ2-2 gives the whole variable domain DTGVSQNPRHKITKRGQNVTFRCDPISEHNRLYWYRQTLGQGPEFLTYFQNEAQLEKSRLLSDRFSAERPKGSFSTLEIQRTEQGDSAMYLCASSPSLRGELFFGEGSRLTVL.

The CDR3: CASTIINQPQHF. In DNA form, the CDR3 reads TGTGCCAGCACTATCATCAATCAGCCCCAGCATTTT. The chain carries TRBV28 and TRBJ1-5; D unclear. This CDR3 spans 12 amino acids. The germline CDR1 and CDR2 sequences are MDHEN and SYDVKM. The germline V and J ends were trimmed by 7 bases and 3 bases, with 7 bases remaining between them.

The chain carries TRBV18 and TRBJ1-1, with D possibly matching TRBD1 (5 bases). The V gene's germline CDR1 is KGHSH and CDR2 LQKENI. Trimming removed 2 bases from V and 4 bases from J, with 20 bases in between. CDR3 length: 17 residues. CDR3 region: CASSPNKWGGAGTEAFF. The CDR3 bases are TGTGCCAGCTCACCAAATAAATGGGGAGGGGCCGGCACTGAAGCTTTCTTT.

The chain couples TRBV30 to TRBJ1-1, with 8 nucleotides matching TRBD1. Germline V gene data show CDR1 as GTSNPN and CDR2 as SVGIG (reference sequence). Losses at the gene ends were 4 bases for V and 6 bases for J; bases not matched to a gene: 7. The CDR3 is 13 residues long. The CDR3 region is CAWIETGAPEAFF. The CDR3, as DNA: TGTGCCTGGATTGAGACAGGGGCCCCTGAAGCTTTCTTT.

The CDR3 sequence: CASSRGLAGAGELFF. CDR3 sequence (DNA): TGTGCCAGCAGTCGTGGACTAGCGGGGGCCGGGGAGCTGTTTTTT. V and J are TRBV6-5 and TRBJ2-2; 13 nucleotides agree with TRBD2. V lost 5 bases, J lost 6 bases, and 3 bases stayed unmatched. Germline CDR1 reads MNHEY; CDR2 reads SVGAGI. There are 15 residues in the CDR3.

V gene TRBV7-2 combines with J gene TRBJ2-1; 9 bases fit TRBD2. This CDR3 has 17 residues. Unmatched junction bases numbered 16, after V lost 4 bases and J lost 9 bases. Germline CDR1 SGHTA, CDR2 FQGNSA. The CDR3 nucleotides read TGTGCCAGCAGCTCACATCCGGGACTAGCCATCCCTGGTGAGCAGTTCTTC. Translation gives CASSSHPGLAIPGEQFF.

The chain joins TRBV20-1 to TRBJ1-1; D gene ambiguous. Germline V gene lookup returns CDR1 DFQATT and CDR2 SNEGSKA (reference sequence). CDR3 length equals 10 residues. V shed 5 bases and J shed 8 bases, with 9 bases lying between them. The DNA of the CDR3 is TGCAGTGCTGACATGAACGAAGCTTTCTTT. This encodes CSADMNEAFF.

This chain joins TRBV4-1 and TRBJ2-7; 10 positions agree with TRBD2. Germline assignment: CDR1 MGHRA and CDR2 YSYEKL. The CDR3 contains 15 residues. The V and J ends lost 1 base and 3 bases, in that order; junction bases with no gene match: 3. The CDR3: CASSQGLAGDYEQYF. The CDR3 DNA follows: TGCGCCAGCAGCCAAGGGCTAGCGGGAGACTACGAGCAGTACTTC.

The CDR3 sequence is CASSEDRGYEKLFF. CDR3 nucleotides: TGTGCCAGCAGTGAGGACAGGGGATATGAAAAACTGTTTTTT. This chain uses TRBV2 with TRBJ1-4; 9 bases fit TRBD1. CDR1 and CDR2 (germline): SNHLY, FYNNEI. Trimming at V came to 3 bases and at J to 6 bases, leaving 2 bases not matched to a gene. The CDR3 sequence is 14 residues long.

This chain's CDR3 is CAWSARFEQYF. In DNA, the CDR3 is TGTGCCTGGAGTGCTAGATTCGAGCAGTACTTC. This sequence joins TRBV30 and TRBJ2-5; no clear D. The J call is uncertain, as TRBJ2-7 better fits the DNA end. CDR3 length equals 11 residues. Germline lookup yields CDR1 GTSNPN and CDR2 SVGIG (reference sequence).

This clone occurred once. CDR3 DNA sequence: TGTGCCAGCAGTTACAACGGCTATGGCTACACCTTC. It is translated as CASSYNGYGYTF. The chain has TRBV6-5 and TRBJ1-2; D is undetermined. Trimming cost V 2 bases and J 4 bases, with 5 bases left between them. CDR1 and CDR2 from the germline V gene are MNHEY and SVGAGI. CDR3 length: 12 residues.

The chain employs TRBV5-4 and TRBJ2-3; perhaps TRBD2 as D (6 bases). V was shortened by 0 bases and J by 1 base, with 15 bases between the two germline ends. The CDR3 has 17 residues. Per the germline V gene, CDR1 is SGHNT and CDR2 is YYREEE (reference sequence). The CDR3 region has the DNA TGTGCCAGCAGCTTGGCCCTAGTAGCGGAGCGCACAGATACGCAGTATTTT. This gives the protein CASSLALVAERTDTQYF.

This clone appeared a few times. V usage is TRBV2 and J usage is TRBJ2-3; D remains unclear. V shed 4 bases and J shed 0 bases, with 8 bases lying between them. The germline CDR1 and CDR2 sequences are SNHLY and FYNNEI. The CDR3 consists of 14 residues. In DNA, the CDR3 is TGTGCCAGCAGTGGGAGCCTTAGCACAGATACGCAGTATTTT. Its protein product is CASSGSLSTDTQYF.

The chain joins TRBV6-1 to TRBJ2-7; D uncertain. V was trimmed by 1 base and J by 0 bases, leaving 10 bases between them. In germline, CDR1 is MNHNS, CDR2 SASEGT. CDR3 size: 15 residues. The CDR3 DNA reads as TGTGCCAGCAGTGAAGGGGCAGCTTACTCCTACGAGCAGTACTTC. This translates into CASSEGAAYSYEQYF.

CDR3 DNA sequence: TGTGCCATCAGTCCCCGAGGGGGACTAGCGCACCCGAACACCGGGGAGCTGTTTTTT. It encodes CAISPRGGLAHPNTGELFF. The rearrangement uses TRBV10-3 and TRBJ2-2, with 10 bases aligning to TRBD2. The ends lost 5 bases at V and 0 bases at J; junction bases unmatched: 12. CDR3 length: 19 amino acids. Germline loops: CDR1 ENHRY, CDR2 SYGVKD.

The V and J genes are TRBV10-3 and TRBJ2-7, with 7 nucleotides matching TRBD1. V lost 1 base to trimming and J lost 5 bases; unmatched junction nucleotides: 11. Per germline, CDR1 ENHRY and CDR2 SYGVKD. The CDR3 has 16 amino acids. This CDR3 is CAISELGDSRTNEQYF. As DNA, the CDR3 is TGTGCCATCAGTGAGTTAGGGGACAGTAGGACCAACGAGCAGTACTTC.

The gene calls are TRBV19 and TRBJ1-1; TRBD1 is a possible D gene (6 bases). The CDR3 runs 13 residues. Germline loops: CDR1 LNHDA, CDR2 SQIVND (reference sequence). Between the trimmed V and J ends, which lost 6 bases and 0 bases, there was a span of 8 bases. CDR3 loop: CASSRGLNTEAFF. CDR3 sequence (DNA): TGTGCCAGTAGCAGGGGTTTGAACACTGAAGCTTTCTTT.

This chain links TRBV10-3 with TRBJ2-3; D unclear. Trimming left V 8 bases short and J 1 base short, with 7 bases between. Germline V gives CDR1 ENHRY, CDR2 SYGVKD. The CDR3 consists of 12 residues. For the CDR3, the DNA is TGTGCCATCGGGCCGGGCACAGATACGCAGTATTTT. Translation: CAIGPGTDTQYF.

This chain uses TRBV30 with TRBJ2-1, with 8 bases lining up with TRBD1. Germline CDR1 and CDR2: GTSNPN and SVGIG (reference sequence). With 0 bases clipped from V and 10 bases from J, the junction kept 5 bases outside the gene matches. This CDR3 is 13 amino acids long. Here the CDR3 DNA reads TGTGCCTGGAGTGTTCAGGGGGCATACGAGCAGTTCTTC. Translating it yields CAWSVQGAYEQFF. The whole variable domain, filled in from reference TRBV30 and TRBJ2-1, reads SQTIHQWPATLVQPVGSPLSLECTVEGTSNPNLYWYRQAAGRGLQLLFYSVGIGQISSEVPQNLSASRPQDRQFILSSKKLLLSDSGFYLCAWSVQGAYEQFFGPGTRLTVL.